Each of the 12 T cell receptor beta chains below was sequenced from the same sample in a study of T-cell memory formation after mild COVID-19. MiXCR, applied by TCRdb to the 5' RACE reads, yields one record per CDR3 protein. The sample carries more than 100,000 distinct CDR3 sequences, about 5.9% recorded once. Sequencing input: PBMCs or a T cell subset sorted from them (not recorded which). These receptors came from an adult woman who had mild COVID-19 (a few samples of this study predate the infection). Cell type and time point are not known.

A few counts support this clonotype. This chain links TRBV6-6 with TRBJ1-2, with D unclear. V was cut by 3 bases and J by 2 bases, with 10 bases left in between. The CDR3 has 14 amino acids. Germline CDR1 is MNHNY and CDR2 is SVGAGI (reference sequence). The CDR3 region is CASSYDGVNYGYTF. CDR3 bases: TGTGCCAGCAGTTATGATGGGGTAAACTATGGCTACACCTTC.

This clonotype was seen many times. V gene TRBV7-6 combines with J gene TRBJ2-5, with TRBD1 identical over 8 bases. V shed 5 bases, J shed 4 bases, and the junction held 9 bases outside the gene matches. This CDR3 has 15 amino acids. In germline, CDR1 is SGHVS, CDR2 FNYEAQ. The CDR3 region has the DNA TGTGCCAGCAGCCGGACAGGGACTCCGATAGAGACCCAGTACTTC. It specifies CASSRTGTPIETQYF. Combining the CDR3 with reference TRBV7-6 and TRBJ2-5 gives the whole variable domain GAGVSQSPRYKVTKRGQDVALRCDPISGHVSLYWYRQALGQGPEFLTYFNYEAQQDKSGLPNDRFSAERPEGSISTLTIQRTEQRDSAMYRCASSRTGTPIETQYFGPGTRLLVL.

At least ten counts were recorded for this clonotype. The chain joins TRBV20-1 to TRBJ1-5; tentative D call: TRBD1 (6 bases). Trimming took off 2 bases at V and 4 bases at J, with 15 bases between the two ends. Per the germline V gene, CDR1 is DFQATT and CDR2 is SNEGSKA (reference sequence). CDR3 length: 15 amino acids. CDR3 DNA: TGCAGTGCTAGAAAGCTTGGGACACTAAATCAGCCCCAGCATTTT. It specifies CSARKLGTLNQPQHF.

This clonotype has ten or more counts. The V gene is TRBV5-1, the J gene TRBJ2-1; 7 bases map to TRBD1. Germline CDR1 reads SGHRS; CDR2 reads YFSETQ. This CDR3 is built from 13 residues. V dropped 2 bases and J dropped 10; count of bases not matched to a gene: 6. The CDR3 nucleotides read TGCGCCAGCAGCTTACACAGGGGAAACGAGCAGTTCTTC. This gives the protein CASSLHRGNEQFF.

In this sample, this clonotype turned up a few times. The rearrangement links TRBV11-3 to TRBJ2-2; 10 bases are a match to TRBD2. The junction had 5 bases not matched to a gene; V was cut back by 8 bases and J by 5 bases. Per germline, CDR1 SGHNT and CDR2 YENEEA. CDR3 length: 14 amino acids. DNA of the CDR3: TGTGCCAGCGGGGCTAGCGGGAGAACCGGGGAGCTGTTTTTT. It translates to CASGASGRTGELFF.

V and J are TRBV18 and TRBJ1-2, with a possible D match to TRBD1 (5 bases). Germline loops: CDR1 KGHSH, CDR2 LQKENI. Trimming took off 11 bases at V and 2 bases at J, with 18 bases between the two ends. There are 14 residues in the CDR3. CDR3 sequence: CASRTGGRNYGYTF. For the CDR3, the DNA is TGTGCCTCTCGAACGGGGGGAAGGAACTATGGCTACACCTTC.

This clonotype turned up a few times. The chain carries TRBV7-2 and TRBJ2-1; unclear D gene. The V and J ends lost 5 bases and 9 bases respectively, with 14 bases between them. In germline, CDR1 is SGHTA, CDR2 FQGNSA. The CDR3 sequence is 13 residues long. This chain's CDR3 is CASSPRRFREQFF. The CDR3 DNA sequence: TGTGCCAGCAGCCCCCGTCGCTTTCGTGAGCAGTTCTTC.

This clonotype was counted many times. The gene calls are TRBV9 and TRBJ2-5; a possible D gene is TRBD2 (6 bases). This CDR3 is built from 14 residues. The V and J ends lost 0 bases and 5 bases respectively, with 11 bases between them. Germline CDR1 and CDR2: SGDLS and YYNGEE. CDR3 DNA: TGTGCCAGCAGCGTAGACCGGGGGTGGGAGACCCAGTACTTC. Amino acids: CASSVDRGWETQYF.

The table lists this clonotype with many counts. The genes are TRBV7-6 and TRBJ2-1, with a possible D match to TRBD2 (7 bases). This CDR3 comprises 14 residues. The germline V gene has CDR1 SGHVS and CDR2 FNYEAQ. The germline V and J ends were trimmed by 5 bases and 3 bases, with 11 bases remaining between them. CDR3 nucleotide sequence: TGTGCCAGCAGCCCCGGGGGGCACTACAATGAGCAGTTCTTC. This gives the protein CASSPGGHYNEQFF.

This clonotype was seen a few times. The genes are TRBV3-1 and TRBJ2-3, with D tentatively TRBD1 or TRBD2 (6 bases each). There are 15 residues in the CDR3. Trimming shortened V by 1 base and J by 4 bases, and 12 bases separated the two germline ends. Germline CDR1 reads LGHDT; CDR2 reads YNNKEL (reference sequence). CDR3 in DNA: TGTGCCAGCAGCCAAGTAGCGGAGGGGGCAGATACGCAGTATTTT. Translating gives CASSQVAEGADTQYF.

The table lists this clonotype with many counts. The chain uses TRBV7-9 and TRBJ2-7, with D perhaps matching TRBD2 (5 bases). The CDR3 has 16 amino acids. Per germline, CDR1 SEHNR and CDR2 FQNEAQ (reference sequence). Deletions cut 6 bases from V and 7 bases from J, with 25 bases between. The CDR3 spells CASRPDFRTGSREQYF. The CDR3 nucleotides are TGTGCCAGCAGACCCGACTTCAGGACTGGGTCTCGGGAGCAGTACTTC.

There are a few counts of this clonotype. The V gene is TRBV7-2, the J gene TRBJ2-1, with D unresolved. The CDR3 runs to 16 residues. CDR1 and CDR2 from the germline V gene are SGHTA and FQGNSA. V was clipped by 2 bases and J by 2 bases, with 13 bases between them. CDR3 DNA sequence: TGTGCCAGCAGCTTAAAAAACGACGGTCCCTACAATGAGCAGTTCTTC. Its translation: CASSLKNDGPYNEQFF. The full variable domain, with the rest looked up from reference TRBV7-2 and TRBJ2-1, is GAGVSQSPSNKVTEKGKDVELRCDPISGHTALYWYRQSLGQGLEFLIYFQGNSAPDKSGLPSDRFSAERTGGSVSTLTIQRTQQEDSAVYLCASSLKNDGPYNEQFFGPGTRLTVL.